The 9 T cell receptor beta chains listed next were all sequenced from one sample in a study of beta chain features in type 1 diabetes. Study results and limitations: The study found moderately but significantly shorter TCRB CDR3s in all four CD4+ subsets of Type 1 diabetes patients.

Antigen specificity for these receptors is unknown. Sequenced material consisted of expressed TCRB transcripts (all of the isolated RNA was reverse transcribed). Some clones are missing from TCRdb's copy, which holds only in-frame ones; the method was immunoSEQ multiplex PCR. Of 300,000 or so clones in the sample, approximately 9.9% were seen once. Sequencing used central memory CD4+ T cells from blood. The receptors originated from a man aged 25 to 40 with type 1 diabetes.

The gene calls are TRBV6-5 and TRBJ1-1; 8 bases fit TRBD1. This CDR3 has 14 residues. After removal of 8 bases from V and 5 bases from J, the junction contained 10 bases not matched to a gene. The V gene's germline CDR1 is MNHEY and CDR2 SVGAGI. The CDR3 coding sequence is TGTGCCAGCCTTCCCGGACAGGGAAGGACTGAAGCTTTCTTT. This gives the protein CASLPGQGRTEAFF.

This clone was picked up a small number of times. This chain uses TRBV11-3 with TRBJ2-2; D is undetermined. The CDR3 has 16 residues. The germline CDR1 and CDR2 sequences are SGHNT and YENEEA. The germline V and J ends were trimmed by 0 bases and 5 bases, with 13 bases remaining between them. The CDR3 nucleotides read TGTGCCAGCAGCTTAGATACGACTGTTTTTACCGGGGAGCTGTTTTTT. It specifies CASSLDTTVFTGELFF.

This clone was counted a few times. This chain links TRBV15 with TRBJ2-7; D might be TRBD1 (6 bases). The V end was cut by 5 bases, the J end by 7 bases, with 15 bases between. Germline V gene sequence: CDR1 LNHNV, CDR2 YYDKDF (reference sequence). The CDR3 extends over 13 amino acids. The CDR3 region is CATSSRQDGEQYF. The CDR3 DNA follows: TGTGCCACCAGCTCCCGACAGGACGGGGAGCAGTACTTC.

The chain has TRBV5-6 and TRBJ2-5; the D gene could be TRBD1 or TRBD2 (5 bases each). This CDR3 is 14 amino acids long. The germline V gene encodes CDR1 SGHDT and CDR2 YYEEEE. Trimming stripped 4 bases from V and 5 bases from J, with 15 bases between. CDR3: CASSGGPWQETQYF. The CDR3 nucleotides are TGTGCCAGCAGCGGGGGACCCTGGCAGGAGACCCAGTACTTC.

The CDR3: CASSSRDNEQFF. The CDR3 DNA is TGCGCCAGCAGCTCCAGGGACAATGAGCAGTTCTTC. The genes are TRBV5-1 and TRBJ2-1; TRBD1 might be the D (5 bases). The CDR3 is 12 amino acids. The V end was cut by 3 bases, the J end by 5 bases, with 6 bases between. CDR1 is SGHRS and CDR2 is YFSETQ in the germline V gene.

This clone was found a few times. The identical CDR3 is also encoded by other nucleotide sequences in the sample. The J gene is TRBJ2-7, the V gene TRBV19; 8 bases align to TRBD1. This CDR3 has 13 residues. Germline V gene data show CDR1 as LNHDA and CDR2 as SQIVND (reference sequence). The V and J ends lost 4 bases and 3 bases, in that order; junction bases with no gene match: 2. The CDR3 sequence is CASSTDRGYEQYF. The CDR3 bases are TGTGCCAGTAGTACCGACAGGGGCTACGAGCAGTACTTC.

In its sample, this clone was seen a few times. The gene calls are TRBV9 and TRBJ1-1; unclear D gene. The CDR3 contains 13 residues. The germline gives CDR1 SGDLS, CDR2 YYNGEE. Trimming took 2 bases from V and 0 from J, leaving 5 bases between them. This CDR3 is CASSVAMNTEAFF. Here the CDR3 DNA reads TGTGCCAGCAGCGTCGCCATGAACACTGAAGCTTTCTTT.

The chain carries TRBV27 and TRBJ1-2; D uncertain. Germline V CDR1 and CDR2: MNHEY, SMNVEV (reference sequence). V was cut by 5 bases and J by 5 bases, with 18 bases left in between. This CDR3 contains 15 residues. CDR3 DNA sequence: TGTGCCAGCAGTCGCGCCGAACGTGTTCCTTATGGCTACACCTTC. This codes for CASSRAERVPYGYTF.

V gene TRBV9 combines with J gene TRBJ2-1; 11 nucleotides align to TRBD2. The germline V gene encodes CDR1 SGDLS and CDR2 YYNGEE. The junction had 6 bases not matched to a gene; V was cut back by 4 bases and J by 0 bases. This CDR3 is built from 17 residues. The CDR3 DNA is TGTGCCAGCAGCCCGCTGGGGACTAGCGGCTCCTACAATGAGCAGTTCTTC. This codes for CASSPLGTSGSYNEQFF.